The present T cell receptor (beta chain) was sequenced within a study of beta chain features in type 1 diabetes. CDR1 is ENHRY, CDR2 SYGVKD, per germline. This CDR3 has 15 amino acids. The V end was cut by 0 bases, the J end by 6 bases, with 15 bases between. In this sample, this clone turned up a few times. What it binds is unknown. Study-wide results and caveats: Whether HLA type affects TCRB rearrangement stayed undetermined in the present work.

Expressed TCRB transcripts got sequenced, as all isolated RNA was reverse transcribed. TCRdb's table, derived via immunoSEQ multiplex PCR, lists solely in-frame clones and lacks some. This table has 250,000 to 350,000 clones, approximately 9.9% appearing once. One heparinised blood draw averaging about 120 mL was given by each donor. V usage is TRBV10-3 and J usage is TRBJ2-7, with a possible D match to TRBD1 (7 bases). The sequenced sample consisted of naive CD4+ T cells from blood. This TCR came from a woman younger than 45 in good health. The CDR3 DNA sequence: TGTGCCATCAGTGAGTCGCAGGGGGGTTTTGGCGAGCAGTACTTC. Its translation: CAISESQGGFGEQYF.